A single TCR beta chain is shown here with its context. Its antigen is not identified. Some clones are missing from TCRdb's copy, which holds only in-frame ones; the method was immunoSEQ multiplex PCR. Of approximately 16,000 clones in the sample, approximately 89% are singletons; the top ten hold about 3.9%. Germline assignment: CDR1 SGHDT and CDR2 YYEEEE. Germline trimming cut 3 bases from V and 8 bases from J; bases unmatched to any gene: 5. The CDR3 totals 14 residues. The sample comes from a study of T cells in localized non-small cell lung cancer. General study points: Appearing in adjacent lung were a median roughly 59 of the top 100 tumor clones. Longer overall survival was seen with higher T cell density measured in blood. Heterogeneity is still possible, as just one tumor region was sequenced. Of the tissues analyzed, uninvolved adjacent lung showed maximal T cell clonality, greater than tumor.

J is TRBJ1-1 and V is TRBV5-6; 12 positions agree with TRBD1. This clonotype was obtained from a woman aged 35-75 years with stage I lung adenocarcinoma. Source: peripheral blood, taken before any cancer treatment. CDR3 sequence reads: CASSWDRGQFEAFF. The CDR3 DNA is TGTGCCAGCAGCTGGGACAGGGGGCAGTTCGAAGCTTTCTTT.